This TCR beta chain was captured in a study of blood T cell repertoires in COVID-19. Study in general: The United States, Italy and Spain provided the acute and convalescent COVID-19 samples. PBMCs, B-cell-depleted T cells, or T cells provided the cDNA or gDNA that made up the material.

Authors' data handling: Reference gene primer amplification gave estimated nucleated cell counts. The assay was immunoSEQ multiplex PCR, and TCRdb's table has in-frame clones only and misses some. V and J calls and clone size are those listed in that table; D and trimming were worked out from the DNA. The profile shows about 480,000 clones, around 89% of them singletons. Trimming removed 6 bases at V and 9 bases at J, with 12 bases between. The length of the CDR3 is 11 residues. Per the germline V gene, CDR1 is MNHEY and CDR2 is SVGAGI. The origin of this receptor is a woman aged 25 to 39 with acute or convalescent COVID-19. The J gene is TRBJ2-7, the V gene TRBV6-5; perhaps TRBD1 as D (6 bases). Specimen: peripheral blood. DNA for the CDR3: TGTGCCAGCAGCCCAGGGGTGAGGCAGTACTTC. Residues: CASSPGVRQYF.